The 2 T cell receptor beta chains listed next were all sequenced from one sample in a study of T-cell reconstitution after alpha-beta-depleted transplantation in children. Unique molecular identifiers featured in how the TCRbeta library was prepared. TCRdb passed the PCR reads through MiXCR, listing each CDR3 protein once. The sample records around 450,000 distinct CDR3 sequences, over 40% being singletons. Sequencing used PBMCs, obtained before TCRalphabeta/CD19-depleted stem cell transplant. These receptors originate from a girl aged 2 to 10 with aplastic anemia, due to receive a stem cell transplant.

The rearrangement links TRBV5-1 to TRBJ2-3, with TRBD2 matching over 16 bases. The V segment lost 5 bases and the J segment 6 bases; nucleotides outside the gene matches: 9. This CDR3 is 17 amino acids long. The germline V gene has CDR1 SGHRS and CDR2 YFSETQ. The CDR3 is CASRPGLAGGPRDTQYF. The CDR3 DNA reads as TGCGCCAGCAGGCCGGGACTAGCGGGAGGGCCAAGGGATACGCAGTATTTT.

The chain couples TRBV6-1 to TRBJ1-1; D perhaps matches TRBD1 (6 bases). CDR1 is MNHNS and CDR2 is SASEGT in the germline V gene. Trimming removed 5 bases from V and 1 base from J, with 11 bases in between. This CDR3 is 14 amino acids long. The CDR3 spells CASSTTTGNTEAFF. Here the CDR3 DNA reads TGTGCCAGCAGTACCACGACAGGGAACACTGAAGCTTTCTTT.